One sample yielded the 2 T cell receptor beta chains listed below, sequenced in a study of prognosis after radiotherapy for stage I lung cancer. Multiplex PCR in two rounds served to amplify TCR beta CDR3 from genomic DNA. Round-one PCR had primers specific to each TRBV and TRBJ gene. TCRdb reanalysed the multiplex PCR reads using MiXCR and keeps one entry per CDR3 protein. The sample includes roughly 30,000 distinct CDR3 sequences, roughly 40% of them seen just once. This specimen consisted of PBMCs, obtained before or after stereotactic body radiation therapy (not recorded which). Receptors were obtained from a donor over 45 with non-small cell lung cancer.

With regard to this clonotype: It is likely a read error: a sequence one base away is far more abundant. The V and J genes are TRBV6-8 and TRBJ2-1; TRBD1 is a possible D gene (7 bases). The germline V gene has CDR1 MNHGY and CDR2 SAAAGT. V lost 2 bases to trimming and J lost 3 bases, with 17 bases between them. The CDR3 covers 17 residues. In DNA form, the CDR3 reads TGTGCCAGCAGTTACGCCCGAAGGAGGGGGCGCTACAATGAGCAGTTCTTC. As protein: CASSYARRRGRYNEQFF.

This clonotype was seen repeatedly, ten times or more. V is TRBV5-1 and J is TRBJ2-1, with 10 bases identical to TRBD2. The CDR3 is 14 residues long. V shed 1 base, J shed 10 bases, and the junction held 5 bases outside the gene matches. CDR1 SGHRS and CDR2 YFSETQ come from the germline V gene. Here the CDR3 DNA reads TGCGCCAGCAGCTTGTCTAGCGGGAGTCGAGAGCAGTTCTTC. It encodes CASSLSSGSREQFF. Based on the CDR3 plus reference TRBV5-1 and TRBJ2-1, the full variable domain is KAGVTQTPRYLIKTRGQQVTLSCSPISGHRSVSWYQQTPGQGLQFLFEYFSETQRNKGNFPGRFSGRQFSNSRSEMNVSTLELGDSALYLCASSLSSGSREQFFGPGTRLTVL.